This TCR beta chain was found in a study of HIV-infected patients and healthy controls. Trimming at V came to 3 bases and at J to 0 bases, leaving 4 bases not matched to a gene. The germline gives CDR1 LGHDT, CDR2 YNNKEL (reference sequence). The CDR3 sequence is 17 residues long. Each CDR3 protein gets one entry after TCRdb re-called the 5' RACE reads with MiXCR. The table includes around 58,000 distinct CDR3 sequences, 19% detected once. This clonotype was observed many times. The rearrangement joins TRBV3-1 to TRBJ2-3, with 12 positions matching TRBD1. Material: CD4+ T cells from blood. The TCR was taken from a human donor in good health. Here the CDR3 DNA reads TGTGCCAGCAGCCAGGGACAGGGGGCCTCTAGCACAGATACGCAGTATTTT. Translated, it gives CASSQGQGASSTDTQYF.